This T cell receptor (beta chain) was recorded in a study of cytomegalovirus exposure and HLA in healthy donors. For the study at large: The 90 to 150 validation repertoires used a platform that matched the one used for the 500 to 700 first-cohort repertoires, as a later analysis reported. Study-wide points: In vitro checks showed that a few CMV-associated chains really do target CMV antigens.

As concerns this clone: The antigen is undetermined.

From germline, CDR1 is SGHRS and CDR2 YFSETQ. Trimming at V came to 4 bases and at J to 0 bases, leaving 3 bases not matched to a gene. The CDR3 loop spans 14 amino acids. The protocol was immunoSEQ multiplex PCR, while the TCRdb copy is restricted to in-frame clones and leaves out a portion. The sample comprises about 200,000 clones, 65% to 90% of which are singletons, and roughly an eighth rests with the top ten. Sequencing was carried out using PBMCs. The clonotype comes from a woman younger than 45 in good health and CMV-seropositive. This chain connects TRBV5-1 to TRBJ2-7; 8 bases agree with TRBD1. CDR3 nucleotides: TGCGCCAGCAGCGACAGGGGAAGCTCCTACGAGCAGTACTTC. Protein product: CASSDRGSSYEQYF.